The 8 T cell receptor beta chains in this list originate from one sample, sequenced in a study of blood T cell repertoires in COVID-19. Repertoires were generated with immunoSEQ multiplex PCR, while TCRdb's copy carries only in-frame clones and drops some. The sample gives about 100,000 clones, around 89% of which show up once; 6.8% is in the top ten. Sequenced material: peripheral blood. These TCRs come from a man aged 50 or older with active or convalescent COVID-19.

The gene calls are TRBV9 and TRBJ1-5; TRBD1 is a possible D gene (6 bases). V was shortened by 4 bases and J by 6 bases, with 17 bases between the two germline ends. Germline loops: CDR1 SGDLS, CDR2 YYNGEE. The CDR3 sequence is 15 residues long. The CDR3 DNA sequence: TGTGCCAGCAGCTCAAATACAGGGTTAAGTCAGCCCCAGCATTTT. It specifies CASSSNTGLSQPQHF.

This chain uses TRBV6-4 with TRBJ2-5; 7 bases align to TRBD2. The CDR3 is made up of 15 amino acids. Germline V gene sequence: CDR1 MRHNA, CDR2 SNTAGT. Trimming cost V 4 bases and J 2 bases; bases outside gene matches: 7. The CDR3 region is CASSVRAGWQETQYF. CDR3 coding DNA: TGTGCCAGCAGTGTTCGAGCGGGGTGGCAAGAGACCCAGTACTTC.

Here the CDR3 DNA reads TGTGCCAGCAGCCCCCGCGGACTAGCGTTCAAGAGCTCCTACGAGCAGTACTTC. Residues: CASSPRGLAFKSSYEQYF. The rearrangement links TRBV11-3 to TRBJ2-7, with 9 bases that match TRBD2. The V and J ends lost 5 bases and 0 bases, in that order; junction bases with no gene match: 14. CDR1 is SGHNT, CDR2 YENEEA, per germline. The CDR3 totals 18 residues.

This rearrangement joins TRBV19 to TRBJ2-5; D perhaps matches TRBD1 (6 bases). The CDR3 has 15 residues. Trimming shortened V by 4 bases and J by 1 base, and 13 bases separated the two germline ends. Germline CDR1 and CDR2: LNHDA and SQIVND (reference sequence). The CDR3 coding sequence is TGTGCCAGTAGTAGGGGAACAGGGACCCAAGAGACCCAGTACTTC. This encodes CASSRGTGTQETQYF.

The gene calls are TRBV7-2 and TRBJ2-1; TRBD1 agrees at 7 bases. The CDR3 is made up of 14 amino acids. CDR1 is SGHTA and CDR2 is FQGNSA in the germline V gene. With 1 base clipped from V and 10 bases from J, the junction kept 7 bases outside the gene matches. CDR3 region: CASSLEGGSTEQFF. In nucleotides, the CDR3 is TGTGCCAGCAGCTTAGAAGGGGGCAGCACAGAGCAGTTCTTC.

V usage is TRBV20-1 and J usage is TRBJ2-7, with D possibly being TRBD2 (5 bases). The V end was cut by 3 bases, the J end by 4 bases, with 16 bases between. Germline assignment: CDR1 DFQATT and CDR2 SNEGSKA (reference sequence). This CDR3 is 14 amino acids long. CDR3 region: CSASGPWGAYEQYF. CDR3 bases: TGCAGTGCTAGTGGGCCGTGGGGAGCGTACGAGCAGTACTTC.

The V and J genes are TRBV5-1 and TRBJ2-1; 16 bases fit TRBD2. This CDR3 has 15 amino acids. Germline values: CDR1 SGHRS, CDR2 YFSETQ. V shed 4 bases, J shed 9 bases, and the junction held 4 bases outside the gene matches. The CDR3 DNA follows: TGCGCCAGCAGCCCCGGGACTAGCGGGAGGGGTGAGCAGTTCTTC. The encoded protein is CASSPGTSGRGEQFF.

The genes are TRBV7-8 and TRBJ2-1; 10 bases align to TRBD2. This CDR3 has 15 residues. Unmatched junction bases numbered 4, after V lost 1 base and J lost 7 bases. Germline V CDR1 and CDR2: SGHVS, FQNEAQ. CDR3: CASSLEAGGVNEQFF. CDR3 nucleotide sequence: TGTGCCAGCAGCTTAGAAGCGGGAGGGGTAAATGAGCAGTTCTTC.